These T cell receptor beta chains were read from a single sample in a study of blood T cell repertoires in COVID-19. Sequenced by immunoSEQ multiplex PCR; TCRdb stores in-frame clones only, minus some. This sample yields around 200,000 clones, of which approximately 86% are seen a single time; 3.5% to 5.5% belongs to the top ten. Input material: PBMCs or T cells enriched from blood (not recorded which). Source of these receptors: a woman aged 25 to 39 who had been exposed to COVID-19. The CDR3 runs from the conserved cysteine through the conserved F or W. The order of the fields is V gene, D gene, clone size, J gene, CDR3 DNA, CDR3 protein. D genes are given only for firm matches. The listing skips clone size in some rows; elsewhere it reads once, few, many or a size class.

V gene: TRBV12-3/TRBV12-4
D gene: .
clone size: .
J gene: TRBJ1-1
CDR3 DNA: TGTGCCAGCAGTTTAATCCAGATTGAAGCTTTCTTT
CDR3 protein: CASSLIQIEAFF

V gene: TRBV19
D gene: .
clone size: .
J gene: TRBJ2-7
CDR3 DNA: TGTGCCAGTAGTGATCATTTCAGCGAGCAGTACTTC
CDR3 protein: CASSDHFSEQYF

V gene: TRBV3-1/TRBV3-2
D gene: .
clone size: .
J gene: TRBJ2-7
CDR3 DNA: TGTGCCAGCAGCCAATTCACAGGGCCCTACGAGCAGTACTTC
CDR3 protein: CASSQFTGPYEQYF

V gene: TRBV6-6
D gene: TRBD1
clone size: .
J gene: TRBJ1-5
CDR3 DNA: TGTGCCAGCAGTTACCGAGGGGGCGATTACAATCAGCCCCAGCATTTT
CDR3 protein: CASSYRGGDYNQPQHF

V gene: TRBV3-1/TRBV3-2
D gene: TRBD1
clone size: few
J gene: TRBJ2-7
CDR3 DNA: TGTGCCAGCAGTAACTCGGGACAGGTCTACGAGCAGTACTTC
CDR3 protein: CASSNSGQVYEQYF

V gene: TRBV6-4
D gene: TRBD1
clone size: .
J gene: TRBJ2-7
CDR3 DNA: TGTGCCAGCAGTGACTTAGGGGGCCCACTCTACGAGCAGTACTTC
CDR3 protein: CASSDLGGPLYEQYF

V gene: TRBV15
D gene: TRBD1
clone size: few
J gene: TRBJ1-5
CDR3 DNA: TGTGCCACCAGCAGACGCCAGGGACAGCCAAATCAGCCCCAGCATTTT
CDR3 protein: CATSRRQGQPNQPQHF

V gene: TRBV18
D gene: .
clone size: .
J gene: TRBJ2-5
CDR3 DNA: TGTGCCAGCTCACCCCAGGGACTGAGAGAGACCCAGTACTTC
CDR3 protein: CASSPQGLRETQYF

V gene: TRBV19
D gene: TRBD1
clone size: few
J gene: TRBJ2-7
CDR3 DNA: TGTGCCAGTAGTGCCCCGACAGGGATATTGGATCGCGAGCAGTACTTC
CDR3 protein: CASSAPTGILDREQYF

V gene: TRBV7-9
D gene: .
clone size: .
J gene: TRBJ2-4
CDR3 DNA: TGTGCCAGCAGCTTCCCCCTCCAGGGGACAAACATTCAGTACTTC
CDR3 protein: CASSFPLQGTNIQYF